One T cell receptor (beta chain) is described in this entry. The antigen is not known. CDR3 length: 15 residues. Trimming at V came to 0 bases and at J to 6 bases, leaving 5 bases not matched to a gene. Germline loops: CDR1 LNHNV, CDR2 YYDKDF (reference sequence). In the ViraFEST assay, antigen-specific CD4+ clonotypes were identified by expansion after peptide-pool stimulation. When around ten days of culture had elapsed, CD4+ T cells were isolated. The vaccine recipients had no prior SARS-CoV-2 infection, with negative nucleocapsid antibodies. PBMC were cultured at a few million per well with roughly 10 IU/ml IL-2 and 9.5 to 10 ug/ml peptides. IL-2 medium was substituted for half the medium on days 3 and 7. The data are from a study of vaccination effects on CD4 cells after COVID-19. The table came from immunoSEQ multiplex PCR; TCRdb's copy has only in-frame clones and leaves some out. The data contain some 22,000 clones, 73% of them singletons.

Study outcomes and limitations: After vaccination of healthy people, only 1 of 255 vaccine-induced clones cross-reacted with common cold coronaviruses. A shortage of convalescent patients and an absence of early post-infection timepoints characterized the study.

The chain carries TRBV15 and TRBJ1-2, with 9 bases that match TRBD1. This TCR was sampled from a human donor who received a COVID-19 vaccine. Sequences were derived from CD4+ T cells from PBMCs cultured with HCoV-NL63 spike peptides, sampled before COVID-19 vaccination. The DNA of the CDR3 is TGTGCCACCAGCAGAGATCGGACAGGGGCGGATGGCTACACCTTC. Amino acid sequence: CATSRDRTGADGYTF.